Each of the 14 T cell receptor beta chains below was sequenced from the same sample in a study of T-cell memory formation after mild COVID-19 (dated by TCRdb to the early 2020s). Library creation used 5' RACE. TCRdb lists the instrument as Illumina NovaSeq 6000. TCRdb cleaned the public reads at Q25 with fastp, built clones with MiXCR and kept in-frame beta chains. Rows are combined by CDR3 protein, so each entry shows the most common genes and DNA. A total of 550,000 to 600,000 distinct CDR3 sequences appear in this sample, approximately 15% of them only once. The ten largest clones add up to around 8.1% of the sample. Specimen: PBMCs or a T cell subset sorted from them (not recorded which). These receptors were taken from an adult woman who had mild COVID-19 (a few samples of this study predate the infection). The sample titles of this study are shuffled in the database, so cell type and time point are left out; the donor was told from shared clones.

The chain couples TRBV15 to TRBJ1-5; no clear D. The V gene's germline CDR1 is LNHNV and CDR2 YYDKDF (reference sequence). V lost 0 bases and J 0 bases, leaving 6 bases between the germline ends. The CDR3 length is 15 residues. The DNA of the CDR3 is TGTGCCACCAGCAGAGATCAAGTTAGCAATCAGCCCCAGCATTTT. Amino acids: CATSRDQVSNQPQHF.

This rearrangement joins TRBV7-6 to TRBJ2-1; D is perhaps TRBD1 (6 bases). This CDR3 region has 16 residues. Germline CDR1 and CDR2: SGHVS and FNYEAQ. With 1 base removed from V and 3 bases from J, the gap between germline ends came to 13 bases. The CDR3 protein is CASSLGPGHFYNEQFF. Written as DNA, the CDR3 is TGTGCCAGCAGCTTAGGACCGGGACACTTCTACAATGAGCAGTTCTTC.

This clonotype has a handful of counts. Germline is not matched at one junction end, which may reflect a read error. The chain combines TRBV7-9 with TRBJ2-3; tentatively, D is TRBD2 (5 bases). The CDR3 is made up of 16 amino acids. Germline V CDR1 and CDR2: SEHNR, FQNEAQ (reference sequence). The CDR3 protein is CASSLAGGSSTDTQYF. The CDR3 coding sequence is TGTGCCAGCAGCCTAGCCGGAGGCTCTAGCACAGATACGCAGTATTTT.

This clonotype came up a few times. The chain links TRBV9 to TRBJ1-2; 7 bases are a match to TRBD1. V was pared by 3 bases and J by 12 bases, with 11 bases of the junction left unmatched. The CDR3 has 13 amino acids. In germline, CDR1 is SGDLS, CDR2 YYNGEE. CDR3 loop: CASSAPPGTANTF. In DNA form, the CDR3 reads TGTGCCAGCAGCGCACCCCCGGGGACAGCGAACACCTTC. The whole variable domain, remainder taken from reference TRBV9 and TRBJ1-2, is DSGVTQTPKHLITATGQRVTLRCSPRSGDLSVYWYQQSLDQGLQFLIQYYNGEERAKGNILERFSAQQFPDLHSELNLSSLELGDSALYFCASSAPPGTANTFGSGTRLTVV.

This clonotype was recorded a few times. The gene calls are TRBV7-9 and TRBJ2-7; the match to TRBD2 covers 10 bases. J was trimmed by 3 bases and V by 5 bases; bases with no gene match: 10. Germline V gene lookup returns CDR1 SEHNR and CDR2 FQNEAQ (reference sequence). The CDR3 extends over 16 amino acids. CDR3 in amino acids: CASSPGVAGGGYEQYF. CDR3 nucleotide sequence: TGTGCCAGCAGCCCAGGGGTAGCGGGGGGCGGCTACGAGCAGTACTTC.

This clonotype was seen only a few times. The CDR3 sequence: CASSVAGQGIHEQYF. Written as DNA, the CDR3 is TGTGCCAGCAGCGTAGCGGGACAGGGGATCCACGAGCAGTACTTC. J is TRBJ2-7 and V is TRBV9, with 10 bases aligning to TRBD1. Germline lookup yields CDR1 SGDLS and CDR2 YYNGEE. V shed 0 bases, J shed 5 bases, and the junction held 5 bases outside the gene matches. The CDR3 length is 15 residues.

This clonotype was recorded a few times. The chain employs TRBV20-1 and TRBJ2-7, with 9 bases lining up with TRBD1. V shed 1 base, J shed 5 bases, and the junction held 9 bases outside the gene matches. The CDR3 spans 15 residues. Germline V lookup: CDR1 DFQATT, CDR2 SNEGSKA (reference sequence). The CDR3 here is CSARGNRGRWDEQYF. The CDR3 nucleotides are TGCAGTGCTAGAGGAAACAGGGGGCGATGGGACGAGCAGTACTTC.

The chain links TRBV24-1 to TRBJ2-5; D may be TRBD2 (6 bases). CDR1 and CDR2 from the germline V gene are KGHDR and SFDVKD. The CDR3 length is 13 residues. The V gene lost 9 bases and the J gene lost 4 bases, with 14 bases spanning the gap. CDR3 amino acids: CATSRGLLETQYF. DNA for the CDR3: TGTGCCACCTCTCGGGGACTCCTAGAGACCCAGTACTTC.

In nucleotides, the CDR3 is TGTGCCAGCAGTTACTTGACTTCTTACAATGAGCAGTTCTTC. This translates into CASSYLTSYNEQFF. V and J are TRBV6-2 or TRBV6-3 and TRBJ2-1; no definite D call. V gave up 1 base and J gave up 4 bases, with 8 bases separating them. This CDR3 has 14 amino acids. In germline, CDR1 is MNHEY, CDR2 SVGEGT.

The chain carries TRBV7-9 and TRBJ2-5; 9 bases are shared with TRBD1. With V trimmed by 5 bases and J by 4 bases, 8 bases remained unmatched. There are 15 residues in the CDR3. The germline gives CDR1 SEHNR, CDR2 FQNEAQ (reference sequence). The CDR3 DNA follows: TGTGCCAGCAGCCCAGGACAGGGGCGCCCAGAGACCCAGTACTTC. It yields the protein CASSPGQGRPETQYF. The full variable domain, with the rest looked up from reference TRBV7-9 and TRBJ2-5, is DTGVSQNPRHKITKRGQNVTFRCDPISEHNRLYWYRQTLGQGPEFLTYFQNEAQLEKSRLLSDRFSAERPKGSFSTLEIQRTEQGDSAMYLCASSPGQGRPETQYFGPGTRLLVL.

The V and J genes are TRBV5-1 and TRBJ2-7; tentative D call: TRBD2 (5 bases). CDR1 SGHRS and CDR2 YFSETQ come from the germline V gene. The V gene lost 0 bases and the J gene lost 5 bases, with 18 bases spanning the gap. The CDR3 contains 16 residues. The CDR3 sequence is CASSLVGAASANEQYF. CDR3 sequence (DNA): TGCGCCAGCAGCTTGGTGGGAGCTGCGTCAGCTAACGAGCAGTACTTC. The full variable domain, with the rest looked up from reference TRBV5-1 and TRBJ2-7, is KAGVTQTPRYLIKTRGQQVTLSCSPISGHRSVSWYQQTPGQGLQFLFEYFSETQRNKGNFPGRFSGRQFSNSRSEMNVSTLELGDSALYLCASSLVGAASANEQYFGPGTRLTVT.

V is TRBV18 and J is TRBJ2-3; D gene unclear. The V and J ends lost 6 bases and 0 bases respectively, with 7 bases between them. This CDR3 is built from 13 residues. Germline lookup yields CDR1 KGHSH and CDR2 LQKENI. The CDR3 region is CASSTESTDTQYF. In DNA form, the CDR3 reads TGTGCCAGCTCCACAGAAAGCACAGATACGCAGTATTTT.

This clonotype has more than one count but fewer than ten. The gene calls are TRBV7-6 and TRBJ2-2; D is unclear. V was pared by 7 bases and J by 5 bases, with 17 bases between. The CDR3 covers 15 residues. Per germline, CDR1 SGHVS and CDR2 FNYEAQ. The CDR3 sequence is CASTTRAGETGELFF. The CDR3 region has the DNA TGTGCCAGCACCACCCGGGCCGGAGAGACCGGGGAGCTGTTTTTT.

This sequence joins TRBV4-1 and TRBJ2-7; D not resolved. Trimming cost V 1 base and J 6 bases, with 10 bases left between them. This CDR3 has 13 amino acids. Germline V CDR1 and CDR2: MGHRA, YSYEKL. The CDR3 is CASSQAVLSEQYF. Written as DNA, the CDR3 is TGCGCCAGCAGCCAAGCCGTACTCTCCGAGCAGTACTTC.